This section outlines one T cell receptor beta chain sequence together with its context. The antigen is undetermined. The donors (healthy individuals) were bone marrow donors. PCR used 60 Vbeta primers and 13 Jbeta primers. Here immunoSEQ multiplex PCR was the method, and the copy in TCRdb shows in-frame clones only, minus some. The repertoire includes 100,000 to 120,000 clones, 65% to 85% of them detected once, and 5.5% to 7% sits in the top ten. The source of the sample is a study of cytomegalovirus exposure and HLA in healthy donors. Overall study findings and caveats: Listed as cytomegalovirus-associated were 150 to 200 TCR beta chains.

The CDR3 is 13 amino acids. Trimming removed 1 base from V and 3 bases from J, with 6 bases in between. Looked up from germline, CDR1 is SGHDN and CDR2 is FVKESK. The chain has TRBV14 and TRBJ1-1; D gene uncertain. The clonotype originates from a man younger than 40 in good health and CMV-seropositive. Sequenced input: PBMCs. The CDR3, as DNA: TGTGCCAGCAGCCAAGGGGCATACACTGAAGCTTTCTTT. It yields the protein CASSQGAYTEAFF.